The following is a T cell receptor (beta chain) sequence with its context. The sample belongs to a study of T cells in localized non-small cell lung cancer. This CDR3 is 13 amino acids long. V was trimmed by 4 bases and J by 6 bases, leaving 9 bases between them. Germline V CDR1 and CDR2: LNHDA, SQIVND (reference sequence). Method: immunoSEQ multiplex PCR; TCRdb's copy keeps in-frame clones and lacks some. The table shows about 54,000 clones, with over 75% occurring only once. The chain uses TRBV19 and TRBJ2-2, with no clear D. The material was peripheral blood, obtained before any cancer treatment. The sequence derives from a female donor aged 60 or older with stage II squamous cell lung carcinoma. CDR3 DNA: TGTGCCAGTAGTAATATCAACGCCGGGGAGCTGTTTTTT. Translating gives CASSNINAGELFF.